The rows below give T cell receptor beta chains drawn from one sample of a study of cytomegalovirus exposure and HLA in healthy donors. Profiling relied on immunoSEQ multiplex PCR, and the TCRdb table lists in-frame clones only, not all of them. The data contain approximately 110,000 clones, approximately 15% of them singletons. The specimen sequenced was PBMCs. These receptors were collected from a woman aged 18-29 years in good health and CMV-seronegative. CDR3s include the opening cysteine and the closing phenylalanine or tryptophan. Fields, in order: J gene, clone size, D gene, V gene, CDR3 DNA, CDR3 protein. A D gene is named only where the DNA matches it firmly. Clone size is shown for a subset of rows, as once, few, many or a class of expanded clone.

J gene: TRBJ1-2
clone size: few
D gene: TRBD1
V gene: TRBV28
CDR3 DNA: TGTGCCCTAAGGGGGACAGGCGCTAACTATGGCTACACCTTC
CDR3 protein: CALRGTGANYGYTF

J gene: TRBJ2-1
clone size: NA
D gene: TRBD2
V gene: TRBV19
CDR3 DNA: TGTGCCAGTAGTATAAAATTGCTAGCGGGGAACAATGAGCAGTTCTTC
CDR3 protein: CASSIKLLAGNNEQFF

J gene: TRBJ1-1
clone size: few
D gene: TRBD1
V gene: TRBV19
CDR3 DNA: TGTGCCAGTAGTCTCGGGACAGGGGAAGCTTTCTTT
CDR3 protein: CASSLGTGEAFF

J gene: TRBJ2-7
clone size: few
D gene: NA
V gene: TRBV27
CDR3 DNA: TGTGCCAGCAGCCTACGGGGGGCCAGCTCCTACGAGCAGTACTTC
CDR3 protein: CASSLRGASSYEQYF

J gene: TRBJ2-3
clone size: NA
D gene: NA
V gene: TRBV29-1
CDR3 DNA: TGCAGCGTTAAATCCCGACAGGCGGATACGCAGTATTTT
CDR3 protein: CSVKSRQADTQYF

J gene: TRBJ2-7
clone size: few
D gene: NA
V gene: TRBV5-5
CDR3 DNA: TGTGCCAGCAGCTTGGGATGGCCGCCCAATTGGCAGTACTTC
CDR3 protein: CASSLGWPPNWQYF

J gene: TRBJ2-1
clone size: few
D gene: TRBD2
V gene: TRBV15
CDR3 DNA: TGTGCCACCAGCAGAGAGGGGACTACGAACAATGAGCAGTTCTTC
CDR3 protein: CATSREGTTNNEQFF

J gene: TRBJ1-1
clone size: NA
D gene: NA
V gene: TRBV6-6
CDR3 DNA: TGTGCCAGCAGTTCAGGGTACGCTGAAGCTTTCTTT
CDR3 protein: CASSSGYAEAFF

J gene: TRBJ2-2
clone size: NA
D gene: TRBD1
V gene: TRBV29-1
CDR3 DNA: TGCAGCGTTGCCCGGGACAGGGTGCCCGGGGAGCTGTTTTTT
CDR3 protein: CSVARDRVPGELFF

J gene: TRBJ1-1
clone size: NA
D gene: NA
V gene: TRBV11-2
CDR3 DNA: TGTGCCAGCAGCTCTGCGTGGAGGGGGAACACTGAAGCTTTCTTT
CDR3 protein: CASSSAWRGNTEAFF

J gene: TRBJ1-1
clone size: few
D gene: NA
V gene: TRBV7-8
CDR3 DNA: TGTGCCAGCGGCTTAGGTCACATCACTGAAGCTTTCTTT
CDR3 protein: CASGLGHITEAFF

J gene: TRBJ2-5
clone size: NA
D gene: TRBD1
V gene: TRBV2
CDR3 DNA: TGTGCCAGCAGCCTCAACAGGGGGCAGGAGACCCAGTACTTC
CDR3 protein: CASSLNRGQETQYF

J gene: TRBJ1-1
clone size: few
D gene: NA
V gene: TRBV29-1
CDR3 DNA: TGCAGCGTTGAATACGGCGGGGGGACTGAAGCTTTCTTT
CDR3 protein: CSVEYGGGTEAFF

J gene: TRBJ2-5
clone size: few
D gene: TRBD1
V gene: TRBV5-4
CDR3 DNA: TGTGCCAGCAGCTTGGTGTCAGGGGGCATTCGGACCCAGTACTTC
CDR3 protein: CASSLVSGGIRTQYF

J gene: TRBJ2-1
clone size: NA
D gene: NA
V gene: TRBV7-3
CDR3 DNA: TGTGCCAGCAGCCCCTCGCGGGCGAGCGGCAATGAGCAGTTCTTC
CDR3 protein: CASSPSRASGNEQFF

J gene: TRBJ1-6
clone size: NA
D gene: TRBD1
V gene: TRBV2
CDR3 DNA: TGTGCCAGCAGAACGGGACAGGGGGCTAGGGGATCACCCCTCCACTTT
CDR3 protein: CASRTGQGARGSPLHF

J gene: TRBJ2-5
clone size: few
D gene: TRBD1
V gene: TRBV7-8
CDR3 DNA: TGTGCCAGCAGCTCAAGCCTGGGACAGGGCTTATCGGAGACCCAGTACTTC
CDR3 protein: CASSSSLGQGLSETQYF

J gene: TRBJ2-7
clone size: NA
D gene: NA
V gene: TRBV14
CDR3 DNA: TGTGCCAGCAGCCAACTTTACGAGCAGTACTTC
CDR3 protein: CASSQLYEQYF

J gene: TRBJ2-3
clone size: NA
D gene: TRBD2
V gene: TRBV2
CDR3 DNA: TGTGCCAGCAGGACTAGCGGGGGGGTCTTCAGTACAGATACGCAGTATTTT
CDR3 protein: CASRTSGGVFSTDTQYF

J gene: TRBJ1-2
clone size: NA
D gene: TRBD1
V gene: TRBV5-6
CDR3 DNA: TGTGCCAGCAGCCCCGACAGGGGGTTTGGCTACACCTTC
CDR3 protein: CASSPDRGFGYTF